This T cell receptor (beta chain) was identified in a study of blood T cells in healthy people across ages. Caucasian, healthy and from Russia, the donors were aged between about 6 and 100. A second PCR of 7 to 11 cycles used a sample-barcoded 5' primer and a J-beta primer mix. TCRdb re-called the 5' RACE reads with MiXCR, one entry per CDR3 protein. The sample carries about 560,000 distinct CDR3 sequences, 25% to 35% recorded once. V lost 7 bases and J 2 bases, leaving 16 bases between the germline ends. The CDR3 is made up of 15 amino acids. These records were also assigned to another study, of T cells of mothers and their children. From that report: Barcodes for each sample and 2-4 random nucleotides were added by the M1S primer used in the second PCR. Unrelated pairs and related pairs have their TCR recombination output shaped similarly by thymic selection.

The chain is built from TRBV12-3 or TRBV12-4 and TRBJ2-3, with D unresolved. The sequence came from a boy aged 2 to 10 in good health. The source material was blood. The CDR3 loop is CASTGDHPSTDTQYF. The CDR3 nucleotides read TGTGCCAGCACCGGCGACCATCCTTCCACAGATACGCAGTATTTT.